The 28 T cell receptor beta chains listed next were all sequenced from one sample in a study of CD8 T cells in ankylosing spondylitis. Study results and caveats: Characteristic of ankylosing spondylitis blood, it appeared, was a TCR beta motif comprising several highly homologous variants.

TCRdb itself ran the 5' RACE reads through MiXCR, one entry per CDR3 protein. The sample holds about 220,000 distinct CDR3 sequences; around 19% are singletons and the top ten take more than 40%. Their antigens remain unidentified. The sample taken for sequencing was blood, either unsorted or a sorted T cell fraction (not recorded which). Receptors were obtained from a male donor with ankylosing spondylitis.

J is TRBJ2-2 and V is TRBV28; TRBD2 matches at 13 bases. CDR1 and CDR2 (germline): MDHEN, SYDVKM. The CDR3 is made up of 17 amino acids. With 6 bases clipped from V and 4 bases from J, the junction kept 8 bases outside the gene matches. This chain's CDR3 is CASSYRTSGSITGELFF. DNA of the CDR3: TGTGCCAGCAGCTACCGGACTAGCGGGAGTATCACCGGGGAGCTGTTTTTT.

This clonotype was seen ten or more times. V and J are TRBV29-1 and TRBJ2-5; D is undetermined. V was trimmed by 3 bases and J by 4 bases, leaving 9 bases between them. This CDR3 has 12 amino acids. The germline CDR1 and CDR2 sequences are SQVTM and ANQGSEA. In DNA form, the CDR3 reads TGCAGCGTTGAGGCATGGGGAGAGACCCAGTACTTC. It encodes CSVEAWGETQYF.

The chain carries TRBV5-6 and TRBJ2-3; D remains unclear. Trimming pared 3 bases from V and 0 bases from J, leaving 14 bases between. Germline V CDR1 and CDR2: SGHDT, YYEEEE. This CDR3 has 16 residues. CDR3 sequence (DNA): TGTGCCAGCAGCTCTCCGGTACTATCTAGCACAGATACGCAGTATTTT. Its translation is CASSSPVLSSTDTQYF.

J is TRBJ1-3 and V is TRBV3-1; D is undetermined. This CDR3 spans 16 amino acids. Trimming removed 1 base at V and 0 bases at J, with 10 bases between. CDR1 is LGHDT and CDR2 is YNNKEL in the germline V gene (reference sequence). CDR3 coding DNA: TGTGCCAGCAGCCAAGCTTCAGGATTCTCTGGAAACACCATATATTTT. Its protein is CASSQASGFSGNTIYF.

The chain carries TRBV6-1 and TRBJ1-3; D is ambiguous. From germline, CDR1 is MNHNS and CDR2 SASEGT. V was cut by 6 bases and J by 4 bases, with 10 bases left in between. CDR3 size: 13 residues. For the CDR3, the DNA is TGTGCCAGCAGCTCATCTCAAGGAAACACCATATATTTT. It specifies CASSSSQGNTIYF.

V is TRBV7-6 and J is TRBJ2-2, with no clear D. Germline V CDR1 and CDR2: SGHVS, FNYEAQ. With 7 bases removed from V and 3 bases from J, the gap between germline ends came to 12 bases. This CDR3 comprises 14 residues. The CDR3 here is CASTPRGDTGELFF. The CDR3 DNA sequence: TGTGCCAGCACCCCCCGTGGGGACACCGGGGAGCTGTTTTTT.

In its sample, this clonotype was seen a few times. The V call is TRBV29-1, the J call TRBJ1-1, with 8 positions matching TRBD1. J lost 3 bases, V lost 3 bases, and 12 bases had no gene match. The CDR3 totals 16 residues. The germline CDR1 and CDR2 sequences are SQVTM and ANQGSEA. CDR3 protein: CSVDQWRQGPYTEAFF. The CDR3 DNA is TGCAGCGTTGATCAATGGAGACAGGGGCCCTACACTGAAGCTTTCTTT.

This clonotype was counted only a few times. This chain uses TRBV29-1 with TRBJ2-5; D uncertain. The CDR3 is 11 amino acids. In germline, CDR1 is SQVTM, CDR2 ANQGSEA. Trimming cost V 6 bases and J 3 bases, with 8 bases left between them. The CDR3 nucleotides read TGCAGCGTACACTGGGAAGAGACCCAGTACTTC. It yields the protein CSVHWEETQYF.

This chain joins TRBV25-1 and TRBJ2-5; D not certain. CDR3 length equals 15 residues. Trimming took off 6 bases at V and 5 bases at J, with 19 bases between the two ends. Germline CDR1 reads MGHDK; CDR2 reads SYGVNS. In DNA form, the CDR3 reads TGTGCCAGCAGCGACTTCACAGCATCTGAGGAGACCCAGTACTTC. It translates to CASSDFTASEETQYF.

This clonotype was found many times. The gene calls are TRBV12-3 or TRBV12-4 and TRBJ2-7; no clear D. Between the trimmed V and J ends, which lost 5 bases and 3 bases, there was a span of 8 bases. CDR3 length: 12 residues. The CDR3 protein is CASSLDNYEQYF. CDR3 in DNA: TGTGCCAGCAGTCTTGACAACTACGAGCAGTACTTC.

The V and J genes are TRBV25-1 and TRBJ1-1; D is uncertain. CDR1 is MGHDK, CDR2 SYGVNS, per germline. The CDR3 has 13 residues. V was clipped by 3 bases and J by 5 bases, with 10 bases between them. CDR3 in DNA: TGTGCCAGCAGTGATCTCACCCGGACTGAAGCTTTCTTT. Protein product: CASSDLTRTEAFF.

This clonotype was detected only a few times. This sequence joins TRBV28 and TRBJ2-2; unclear D gene. V lost 2 bases and J lost 4, with 8 bases in between. Per the germline V gene, CDR1 is MDHEN and CDR2 is SYDVKM. This CDR3 is 14 amino acids long. Here the CDR3 DNA reads TGTGCCAGCAGTTTAGGGCCAGTCACCGGGGAGCTGTTTTTT. Translated: CASSLGPVTGELFF.

The chain links TRBV12-3 or TRBV12-4 to TRBJ2-3; no reliable D call. CDR3 size: 16 residues. V gave up 6 bases and J gave up 3 bases, with 19 bases separating them. The CDR3: CASSPIQDVSTDTQYF. In DNA, the CDR3 is TGTGCCAGCAGCCCCATCCAGGACGTTTCTACAGATACGCAGTATTTT.

This clonotype has a handful of counts. This rearrangement joins TRBV3-1 to TRBJ2-5; TRBD1 matches at 7 bases. V trimming: 1 base; J trimming: 1 base; junction bases outside the gene matches: 3. This CDR3 has 15 amino acids. Germline V gene lookup returns CDR1 LGHDT and CDR2 YNNKEL (reference sequence). The CDR3 nucleotides are TGTGCCAGCAGCCAAGTGGACAGGAGCCAAGAGACCCAGTACTTC. Protein product: CASSQVDRSQETQYF.

This sequence joins TRBV7-8 and TRBJ2-5; D perhaps matches TRBD2 (6 bases). V lost 1 base, J lost 0 bases, and 12 bases lay in between. CDR1 and CDR2 from the germline V gene are SGHVS and FQNEAQ. The CDR3 spans 16 residues. CDR3 amino acids: CASSLVLAPYQETQYF. The CDR3 nucleotides are TGTGCCAGCAGCTTAGTTCTAGCGCCGTACCAAGAGACCCAGTACTTC. The full variable domain, in which reference TRBV7-8 and TRBJ2-5 provide the parts outside the CDR3, is GAGVSQSPRYKVAKRGQDVALRCDPISGHVSLFWYQQALGQGPEFLTYFQNEAQLDKSGLPSDRFFAERPEGSVSTLKIQRTQQEDSAVYLCASSLVLAPYQETQYFGPGTRLLVL.

V and J are TRBV4-3 and TRBJ2-1, with D maybe TRBD1 (6 bases). Trimming took off 4 bases at V and 6 bases at J, with 13 bases between the two ends. The germline V gene encodes CDR1 LGHNA and CDR2 YSLEER. The CDR3 runs 14 residues. CDR3 loop: CASSLLGAGNEQFF. Here the CDR3 DNA reads TGCGCCAGCAGCCTCCTGGGGGCCGGCAATGAGCAGTTCTTC.

The chain carries TRBV20-1 and TRBJ2-5; D is unresolved. The CDR3 totals 13 residues. Germline V CDR1 and CDR2: DFQATT, SNEGSKA (reference sequence). V lost 7 bases, J lost 1 base, and 13 bases lay in between. The CDR3 DNA is TGCAGTGTGGTTAGCTGGGGCCAAGAGACCCAGTACTTC. Amino acids: CSVVSWGQETQYF.

This clonotype was recorded at least ten times. The CDR3 spells CASSSDLNTEAFF. CDR3 coding DNA: TGTGCCAGCAGCTCCGACTTGAACACTGAAGCTTTCTTT. The rearrangement joins TRBV25-1 to TRBJ1-1; D call uncertain. Germline V lookup: CDR1 MGHDK, CDR2 SYGVNS. The CDR3 consists of 13 residues. Trimming left V 6 bases short and J 0 bases short, with 8 bases between.

V usage is TRBV7-8 and J usage is TRBJ2-2; no reliable D call. Germline CDR1 reads SGHVS; CDR2 reads FQNEAQ. Trimming took off 7 bases at V and 5 bases at J, with 11 bases between the two ends. There are 13 residues in the CDR3. This CDR3 reads CASTPPATGELFF. The CDR3 DNA reads TGTGCCAGCACCCCTCCGGCGACCGGGGAGCTGTTTTTT.

V gene TRBV7-9 combines with J gene TRBJ2-7; D is ambiguous. V was pared by 5 bases and J by 2 bases, with 7 bases between. There are 12 residues in the CDR3. Germline CDR1 SEHNR, CDR2 FQNEAQ (reference sequence). Here the CDR3 DNA reads TGTGCCAGCAGCCCTAACACCTACGAGCAGTACTTC. Its protein product is CASSPNTYEQYF. Complete variable domain (other parts from reference TRBV7-9 and TRBJ2-7): DTGVSQNPRHKITKRGQNVTFRCDPISEHNRLYWYRQTLGQGPEFLTYFQNEAQLEKSRLLSDRFSAERPKGSFSTLEIQRTEQGDSAMYLCASSPNTYEQYFGPGTRLTVT.

V usage is TRBV27 and J usage is TRBJ1-3; D is unresolved. The CDR3 loop spans 13 amino acids. Looked up from germline, CDR1 is MNHEY and CDR2 is SMNVEV (reference sequence). The V end lost 6 bases, the J end lost 2 bases, and 8 bases lay between the germline ends. Written as DNA, the CDR3 is TGTGCCAGCAGGGGTGGGGCTGGAAACACCATATATTTT. Translated, it gives CASRGGAGNTIYF.

The V call is TRBV12-3 or TRBV12-4, the J call TRBJ1-1; the match to TRBD1 covers 10 bases. Trimming cost V 0 bases and J 1 base; bases outside gene matches: 5. This CDR3 spans 17 amino acids. CDR3 in DNA: TGTGCCAGCAGTTTAGCCCGACAGGGGGCTGGGAACACTGAAGCTTTCTTT. This encodes CASSLARQGAGNTEAFF.

There are a few counts of this clonotype. The chain recombines TRBV6-5 with TRBJ1-6, with D uncertain. Trimming left V 3 bases short and J 4 bases short, with 7 bases between. CDR1 and CDR2 (germline): MNHEY, SVGAGI. CDR3 length: 14 amino acids. CDR3 in DNA: TGTGCCAGCAGTTATTCCCTGTATAATTCACCCCTCCACTTT. This sequence encodes CASSYSLYNSPLHF.

J is TRBJ1-2 and V is TRBV6-5; weak D call: TRBD1 (5 bases). This CDR3 is 15 amino acids long. Between the trimmed V and J ends, which lost 3 bases and 10 bases, there was a span of 21 bases. Per germline, CDR1 MNHEY and CDR2 SVGAGI. This CDR3 reads CASSYGPGLVDVYTF. The CDR3 DNA follows: TGTGCCAGCAGTTATGGGCCGGGGCTCGTAGATGTCTACACCTTC.

This clonotype was counted between two and nine times. The chain recombines TRBV6-4 with TRBJ2-1, with D perhaps TRBD1 (6 bases). Trimming left V 5 bases short and J 3 bases short, with 14 bases between. The germline V gene has CDR1 MRHNA and CDR2 SNTAGT. The CDR3 has 15 residues. The CDR3 is CASSPTPDSYNEQFF. CDR3 coding DNA: TGTGCCAGCAGTCCAACACCGGACAGCTACAATGAGCAGTTCTTC.

This clonotype was seen a handful of times. This chain joins TRBV20-1 and TRBJ1-1; weak D call: TRBD1 (5 bases). The germline V gene encodes CDR1 DFQATT and CDR2 SNEGSKA (reference sequence). The V end was cut by 6 bases, the J end by 0 bases, with 14 bases between. The CDR3 consists of 14 residues. Written as DNA, the CDR3 is TGCAGTGCCAGGGAGGCGGACATGAACACTGAAGCTTTCTTT. This translates into CSAREADMNTEAFF.

The gene calls are TRBV7-9 and TRBJ2-5, with 7 bases lining up with TRBD2. With 5 bases clipped from V and 2 bases from J, the junction kept 8 bases outside the gene matches. The V gene's germline CDR1 is SEHNR and CDR2 FQNEAQ (reference sequence). CDR3 size: 15 residues. CDR3 protein: CASSPGEGWQETQYF. Written as DNA, the CDR3 is TGTGCCAGCAGCCCGGGGGAGGGATGGCAAGAGACCCAGTACTTC. Based on the CDR3 plus reference TRBV7-9 and TRBJ2-5, the full variable domain is DTGVSQNPRHKITKRGQNVTFRCDPISEHNRLYWYRQTLGQGPEFLTYFQNEAQLEKSRLLSDRFSAERPKGSFSTLEIQRTEQGDSAMYLCASSPGEGWQETQYFGPGTRLLVL.

This clonotype was seen repeatedly, ten times or more. This sequence joins TRBV7-9 and TRBJ1-6, with 8 bases lining up with TRBD1. The CDR3 spans 15 residues. Germline V gives CDR1 SEHNR, CDR2 FQNEAQ (reference sequence). The junction had 8 bases not matched to a gene; V was cut back by 5 bases and J by 8 bases. The CDR3 sequence: CASSLGQGVDSPLHF. The CDR3 nucleotides are TGTGCCAGCAGCCTCGGACAGGGTGTTGATTCACCCCTCCACTTT.